This T cell receptor beta chain was captured in a study of beta chain features in type 1 diabetes. Study-level findings and limits: The cDNA sequencing approach could over-represent high-TCR-expressing cells.

Of the isolated RNA, all was reverse transcribed, and so the sequenced material was expressed TCRB transcripts. It was found that naive, central memory and regulatory T cell samples averaged around 3.8 million reads. This table comes from immunoSEQ multiplex PCR, and its TCRdb copy is limited to in-frame clones, with some not included. The sample holds fewer than 350,000 clones, roughly 21% seen once. The CDR3 is 14 amino acids. After removal of 3 bases from V and 6 bases from J, the junction contained 8 bases not matched to a gene. Per germline, CDR1 SGHRS and CDR2 YFSETQ. About this clone: What it recognizes is unknown.

This clonotype was sampled from a woman aged 18-30 years in good health. The specimen was naive CD4+ T cells from blood. The chain recombines TRBV5-1 with TRBJ1-2; 7 nucleotides line up with TRBD1. The CDR3 sequence is CASSSALDRHGYTF. For the CDR3, the DNA is TGCGCCAGCAGCTCGGCCTTGGACAGGCATGGCTACACCTTC.